This TCR beta chain derives from a study of identical twins. TCRdb processed the 5' RACE reads anew with MiXCR; each CDR3 protein has one entry. This repertoire shows 350,000 to 450,000 distinct CDR3 sequences, 15% to 20% found once; its top ten account for around 12%. V lost 6 bases and J lost 4, with 17 bases in between. The germline gives CDR1 MNHEY, CDR2 SVGEGT. CDR3 length: 15 amino acids. The V call is TRBV6-2 or TRBV6-3, the J call TRBJ2-3, with D perhaps assigned TRBD1 or TRBD2 (5 bases each). The clonotype comes from a man aged 50 or older in good health. Source material: naive T cells sorted from blood. DNA for the CDR3: TGTGCCAGCAGCCCGGGACGGGCCTTCCCAGATACGCAGTATTTT. This translates into CASSPGRAFPDTQYF.